A selection of T cell receptor beta chains follows, all from one sample in a study of T cell changes during pregnancy in multiple sclerosis. Repertoires were generated with immunoSEQ multiplex PCR, while TCRdb's copy carries only in-frame clones and drops some. Seen here are about 64,000 clones, around 96% observed once, and the top ten hold under 2.5%. Source: CD8+ T cells from peripheral blood mononuclear cells, taken after pregnancy. Receptors were obtained from a female donor with multiple sclerosis, enrolled in a pregnancy study. Both conserved end residues are part of each CDR3. A D gene is named only where the DNA matches it firmly.

v_gene: TRBV6-5
d_gene: -
CDR3aa: CASSYSGQPLDEQFF

v_gene: TRBV6-1
d_gene: TRBD1
CDR3aa: CASSSDRGRHEKLFF

v_gene: TRBV7-9
d_gene: TRBD2
CDR3aa: CASSLPGTTTDTQYF

v_gene: TRBV5-8
d_gene: -
CDR3aa: CASSLEADPAQHF

v_gene: TRBV29-1
d_gene: -
CDR3aa: CSVEGDSYEQYF

v_gene: TRBV27
d_gene: TRBD2
CDR3aa: CASSPGTSGSTDTQYF

v_gene: TRBV13
d_gene: TRBD2
CDR3aa: CASSSWTSGYEQYF

v_gene: TRBV6-6
d_gene: -
CDR3aa: CASSQQAYEQYF

v_gene: TRBV27
d_gene: TRBD1
CDR3aa: CASSLWRTGVSGYTF

v_gene: TRBV4-3
d_gene: -
CDR3aa: CASSQVLGGINYNEQFF

v_gene: TRBV19
d_gene: -
CDR3aa: CAMRGNYGYTF

v_gene: TRBV19
d_gene: -
CDR3aa: CASSVTGNNEQFF

v_gene: TRBV2
d_gene: -
CDR3aa: CASNPRIGASPNEQYF

v_gene: TRBV27
d_gene: -
CDR3aa: CASSETGTYNEQFF

v_gene: TRBV28
d_gene: -
CDR3aa: CASSSTGGYTF

v_gene: TRBV29-1
d_gene: -
CDR3aa: CSVPLGSEQYF

v_gene: TRBV27
d_gene: -
CDR3aa: CASSLGQPYEQYF

v_gene: TRBV6-5
d_gene: -
CDR3aa: CASSYSGTVQETQYF

v_gene: TRBV5-1
d_gene: TRBD2
CDR3aa: CASSRGLAGADTQYF